The 16 T cell receptor beta chains presented below share a single source sample, sequenced in a study of T-cell reconstitution after alpha-beta-depleted transplantation in children. TCRbeta library construction was performed incorporating unique molecular identifiers. One entry per CDR3 protein results from TCRdb running MiXCR on the PCR reads. The repertoire has about 400,000 distinct CDR3 sequences, around 21% of them found once; the top ten carry less than 4.5%. Specimen: PBMCs from the stem cell graft donor, collected from the stem cell graft. Receptor source: a human donor who donated a stem cell graft to a child with acute myeloid leukemia.

This clonotype was detected ten times or more. V usage is TRBV20-1 and J usage is TRBJ2-7, with 7 bases lining up with TRBD2. Germline V CDR1 and CDR2: DFQATT, SNEGSKA (reference sequence). V dropped 0 bases and J dropped 7; count of bases not matched to a gene: 9. The CDR3 is 14 amino acids. The CDR3 protein is CSARDGAGVQEQYF. CDR3 coding DNA: TGCAGTGCTAGAGATGGGGCGGGAGTCCAAGAGCAGTACTTC.

This clonotype was seen repeatedly, ten times or more. The chain employs TRBV6-1 and TRBJ2-1; D is uncertain. In germline, CDR1 is MNHNS, CDR2 SASEGT. V was shortened by 5 bases and J by 5 bases, with 13 bases between the two germline ends. The CDR3 contains 14 residues. The CDR3 sequence: CASSQTGSNNEQFF. In nucleotides, the CDR3 is TGTGCCAGCAGTCAGACTGGATCAAACAATGAGCAGTTCTTC.

The rearrangement joins TRBV28 to TRBJ2-7, with TRBD1 matching 9 bases. This CDR3 spans 15 amino acids. V dropped 4 bases and J dropped 3; count of bases not matched to a gene: 7. Germline V CDR1 and CDR2: MDHEN, SYDVKM. The CDR3 loop reads CASSSWTGDVYEQYF. Written as DNA, the CDR3 is TGTGCCAGCAGTTCCTGGACAGGGGACGTCTACGAGCAGTACTTC.

This chain links TRBV20-1 with TRBJ2-5; a possible D gene is TRBD2 (7 bases). Germline V CDR1 and CDR2: DFQATT, SNEGSKA (reference sequence). The CDR3 has 13 amino acids. Trimming cost V 7 bases and J 4 bases, with 16 bases left between them. The CDR3: CSGKRGRGETQYF. CDR3 sequence (DNA): TGCAGTGGAAAGAGGGGGAGGGGAGAGACCCAGTACTTC.

Only a few counts were recorded for this clonotype. The chain carries TRBV13 and TRBJ2-1; tentative D call: TRBD2 (5 bases). The germline gives CDR1 PRHDT, CDR2 FYEKMQ (reference sequence). Between the trimmed V and J ends, which lost 4 bases and 3 bases, there was a span of 13 bases. The CDR3 has 15 amino acids. CDR3 region: CASSSAPGVYNEQFF. For the CDR3, the DNA is TGTGCCAGCAGCTCAGCCCCCGGGGTCTACAATGAGCAGTTCTTC.

As concerns this clonotype: Sequence at one end of the junction differs from germline and may be a read error. The V and J genes are TRBV5-6 and TRBJ2-1, with 8 nucleotides matching TRBD2. From germline, CDR1 is SGHDT and CDR2 YYEEEE. The length of the CDR3 is 16 residues. CDR3 sequence: CASSHLKREIYNERFF. CDR3 bases: TGTGCCAGCAGCCACCTTAAGCGGGAGATCTACAATGAGCGGTTCTTC.

This clonotype has more than one count but fewer than ten. In DNA form, the CDR3 reads TGCGCCAGCAGCCGTGAGCCCGTCACAGATACGCAGTATTTT. Amino acids: CASSREPVTDTQYF. This sequence joins TRBV5-1 and TRBJ2-3; the D is unclear. Looked up from germline, CDR1 is SGHRS and CDR2 is YFSETQ. V lost 4 bases to trimming and J lost 2 bases, with 11 bases between them. This CDR3 contains 14 residues.

CDR3 protein: CAIRNMNMNTEAFF. The CDR3 DNA sequence: TGTGCCATCAGAAACATGAACATGAACACTGAAGCTTTCTTT. The rearrangement uses TRBV10-3 and TRBJ1-1; D is unclear. The germline V gene encodes CDR1 ENHRY and CDR2 SYGVKD. The CDR3 totals 14 residues. V lost 6 bases, J lost 0 bases, and 11 bases lay in between.

V usage is TRBV12-3 or TRBV12-4 and J usage is TRBJ2-2, with D perhaps TRBD1 or TRBD2 (6 bases each). Trimming shortened V by 6 bases and J by 4 bases, and 15 bases separated the two germline ends. The CDR3 spans 15 residues. DNA for the CDR3: TGTGCCAGCAGCCCGACCGGAGGGGGCACCGGGGAGCTGTTTTTT. Protein sequence: CASSPTGGGTGELFF.

DNA of the CDR3: TGTGCCAGCAGTTTTTGGGGCACCTACGAGCAGTACTTC. Translating gives CASSFWGTYEQYF. The chain carries TRBV12-3 or TRBV12-4 and TRBJ2-7, with D possibly being TRBD1 (5 bases). This CDR3 is 13 amino acids long. The V end lost 3 bases, the J end lost 2 bases, and 8 bases lay between the germline ends.

This clonotype was picked up a small number of times. CDR3 sequence reads: CATWGFETQYF. CDR3 nucleotide sequence: TGTGCCACATGGGGGTTTGAGACCCAGTACTTC. The V and J genes are TRBV7-9 and TRBJ2-5, with D perhaps given as TRBD1 or TRBD2 (5 bases each). The CDR3 spans 11 residues. Deletions cut 10 bases from V and 5 bases from J, with 11 bases between. The germline CDR1 and CDR2 sequences are SEHNR and FQNEAQ (reference sequence).

This chain joins TRBV15 and TRBJ2-5; 11 bases fit TRBD2. Per the germline V gene, CDR1 is LNHNV and CDR2 is YYDKDF (reference sequence). The ends lost 3 bases at V and 0 bases at J; junction bases unmatched: 3. The CDR3 has 16 amino acids. The CDR3 loop reads CATSSPGLADQETQYF. DNA for the CDR3: TGTGCCACCAGCAGCCCGGGACTAGCGGACCAAGAGACCCAGTACTTC.

V gene TRBV30 combines with J gene TRBJ2-3; 11 bases are a match to TRBD2. Germline loops: CDR1 GTSNPN, CDR2 SVGIG (reference sequence). CDR3 length: 18 residues. Germline trimming cut 7 bases from V and 5 bases from J; bases unmatched to any gene: 20. The CDR3 region is CASSLSVAGGPGRDTQYF. The CDR3 DNA is TGTGCCTCCTCACTGTCAGTAGCGGGAGGGCCTGGGAGAGATACGCAGTATTTT.

In its sample, this clonotype was seen a few times. This rearrangement joins TRBV5-1 to TRBJ2-3, with D perhaps assigned TRBD1 or TRBD2 (5 bases each). Germline values: CDR1 SGHRS, CDR2 YFSETQ. CDR3 length equals 16 residues. Trimming shortened V by 4 bases and J by 6 bases, and 21 bases separated the two germline ends. This CDR3 is CASSREPGPRKDTQYF. DNA for the CDR3: TGCGCCAGCAGCCGTGAACCGGGGCCTCGTAAGGATACGCAGTATTTT. Supplemented by reference TRBV5-1 and TRBJ2-3, the full variable domain reads KAGVTQTPRYLIKTRGQQVTLSCSPISGHRSVSWYQQTPGQGLQFLFEYFSETQRNKGNFPGRFSGRQFSNSRSEMNVSTLELGDSALYLCASSREPGPRKDTQYFGPGTRLTVL.

This clonotype has more than one count but fewer than ten. The CDR3: CGGLATVNEQFF. The CDR3 DNA is TGCGGGGGACTAGCGACTGTAAATGAGCAGTTCTTC. This chain connects TRBV29-1 to TRBJ2-1, with 10 positions matching TRBD2. Germline values: CDR1 SQVTM, CDR2 ANQGSEA. This CDR3 contains 12 residues.

The V gene is TRBV29-1, the J gene TRBJ2-4; weak D call: TRBD2 (5 bases). Trimming stripped 6 bases from V and 6 bases from J, with 18 bases between. The CDR3 sequence is 14 residues long. Germline V gives CDR1 SQVTM, CDR2 ANQGSEA. As DNA, the CDR3 is TGCAGCGTCCGGGATCGGGAAGGACGAAACATTCAGTACTTC. It specifies CSVRDREGRNIQYF.